The subject of this entry is one TCR beta chain. At one end the junction does not follow the germline gene, possibly because of a read error. The CDR3 consists of 14 residues. Germline lookup yields CDR1 SSHAT and CDR2 FNYEAQ (reference sequence). The source of the sample is a study of blood T cell dynamics during melanoma immunotherapy. Time point of the sample: pre-treatment baseline. TCRdb's copy holds only in-frame clones and misses some; the assay was immunoSEQ multiplex PCR. The data show about 22,000 clones, about 90% seen once. The source is a human donor with melanoma. The J gene is TRBJ2-1, the V gene TRBV7-7; no reliable D call. The specimen was blood, collected from a patient treated with checkpoint blockade. The CDR3 DNA is TGTGCTAGCAGCCTTGGACCCTCCTACAATGAGCAGTTCTTC. Residues: CASSLGPSYNEQFF.